Detailed here is one TCR beta chain. The germline V and J ends were trimmed by 2 bases and 4 bases, with 11 bases remaining between them. The CDR3 contains 14 residues. Germline CDR1 and CDR2: LGHDT and YNNKEL (reference sequence). This record comes from a study of CD8 T cells in Susac syndrome. RNA amounts of roughly 0.45 to 1 ug underwent reverse transcription with random hexamers. MiXCR, applied by TCRdb to the immunoSEQ multiplex PCR reads, yields one record per CDR3 protein. The sample shows roughly 180,000 distinct CDR3 sequences, approximately 94% of them seen only once. The sample comprised CD4+ T cells from PBMCs. The sequence derives from a human donor in good health. The chain combines TRBV3-1 with TRBJ1-1; the D is unclear. CDR3 in amino acids: CASSQTPLGTEAFF. The CDR3 DNA sequence: TGTGCCAGCAGCCAAACACCCCTGGGCACTGAAGCTTTCTTT. Complete variable domain (other parts from reference TRBV3-1 and TRBJ1-1): DTAVSQTPKYLVTQMGNDKSIKCEQNLGHDTMYWYKQDSKKFLKIMFSYNNKELIINETVPNRFSPKSPDKAHLNLHINSLELGDSAVYFCASSQTPLGTEAFFGQGTRLTVV.